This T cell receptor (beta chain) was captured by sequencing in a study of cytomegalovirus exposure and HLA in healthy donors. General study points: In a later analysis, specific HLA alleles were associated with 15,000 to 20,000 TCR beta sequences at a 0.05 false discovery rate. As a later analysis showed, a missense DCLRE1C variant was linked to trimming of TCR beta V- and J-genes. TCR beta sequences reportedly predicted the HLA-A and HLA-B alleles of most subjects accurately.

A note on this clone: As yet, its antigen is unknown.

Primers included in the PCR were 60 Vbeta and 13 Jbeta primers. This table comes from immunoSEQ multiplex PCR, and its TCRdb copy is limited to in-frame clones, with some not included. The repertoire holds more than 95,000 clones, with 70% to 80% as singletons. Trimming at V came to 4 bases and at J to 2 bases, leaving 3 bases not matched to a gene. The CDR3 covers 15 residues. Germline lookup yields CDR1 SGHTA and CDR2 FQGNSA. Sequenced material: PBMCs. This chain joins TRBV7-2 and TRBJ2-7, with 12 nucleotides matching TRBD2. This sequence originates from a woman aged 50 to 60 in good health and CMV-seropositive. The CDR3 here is CASSSTSGGAYEQYF. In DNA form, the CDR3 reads TGTGCCAGCAGCTCGACTAGCGGGGGTGCCTACGAGCAGTACTTC.